The present T cell receptor beta chain was sequenced within a study of blood T cell repertoires in COVID-19. Sequenced by immunoSEQ multiplex PCR; TCRdb stores in-frame clones only, minus some. The table has about 36,000 clones, approximately 75% seen once. The sequencing input was peripheral blood. This receptor was obtained from a human donor in a cohort sampled during active or convalescent COVID-19. The donor label of this sample is uncertain.

The chain's CDR3 is CSVEVRTGYNEQFF. CDR3 DNA: TGCAGCGTTGAAGTACGGACAGGGTACAATGAGCAGTTCTTC. The chain employs TRBV29-1 and TRBJ2-1; 8 nucleotides line up with TRBD1. Trimming cost V 1 base and J 4 bases; bases outside gene matches: 3. Per the germline V gene, CDR1 is SQVTM and CDR2 is ANQGSEA. The CDR3 spans 14 residues.